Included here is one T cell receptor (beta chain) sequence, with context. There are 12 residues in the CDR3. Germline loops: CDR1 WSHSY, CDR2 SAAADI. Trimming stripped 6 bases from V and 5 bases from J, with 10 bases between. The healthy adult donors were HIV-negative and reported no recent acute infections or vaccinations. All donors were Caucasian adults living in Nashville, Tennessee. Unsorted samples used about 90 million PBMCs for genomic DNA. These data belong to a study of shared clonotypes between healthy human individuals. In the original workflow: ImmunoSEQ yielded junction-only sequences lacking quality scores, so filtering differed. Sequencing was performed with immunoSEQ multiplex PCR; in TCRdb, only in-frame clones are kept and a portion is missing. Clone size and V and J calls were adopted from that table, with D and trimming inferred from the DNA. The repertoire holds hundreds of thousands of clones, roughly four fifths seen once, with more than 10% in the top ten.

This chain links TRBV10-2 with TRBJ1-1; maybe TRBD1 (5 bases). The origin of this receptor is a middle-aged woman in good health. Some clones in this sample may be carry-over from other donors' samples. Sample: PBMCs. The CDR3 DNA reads TGCGCCAGCAGGCTACAGGCAACTGAAGCTTTCTTT. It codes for CASRLQATEAFF.